These 13 T cell receptor beta chains came from one sample sequenced in a study of blood T cells in healthy people across ages. With a J-beta primer mix and a sample-barcoded 5' primer, a second PCR ran roughly 6 to 12 cycles. In TCRdb, the 5' RACE reads were re-called with MiXCR into one record per CDR3 protein. The sample includes over 700,000 distinct CDR3 sequences, more than 20% of them seen just once. The sample was also reused in another study, on T cells of mothers and their children.

Sequencing was carried out using blood. The receptors come from a boy younger than 18 in good health.

The J gene is TRBJ1-4, the V gene TRBV27, with D hard to call. Germline CDR1 is MNHEY and CDR2 is SMNVEV (reference sequence). The CDR3 loop spans 16 amino acids. V lost 4 bases and J 1 base, leaving 13 bases between the germline ends. In nucleotides, the CDR3 is TGTGCCAGCAGTTCCGTTACAGTAGGAACTAATGAAAAACTGTTTTTT. This translates into CASSSVTVGTNEKLFF.

This chain connects TRBV9 to TRBJ2-1; TRBD2 matches at 9 bases. Germline loops: CDR1 SGDLS, CDR2 YYNGEE. This CDR3 contains 16 residues. The V and J ends lost 0 bases and 4 bases, in that order; junction bases with no gene match: 5. The CDR3: CASSVVAGEMYNEQFF. In nucleotides, the CDR3 is TGTGCCAGCAGCGTAGTAGCGGGAGAGATGTACAATGAGCAGTTCTTC. The whole variable domain, remainder taken from reference TRBV9 and TRBJ2-1, is DSGVTQTPKHLITATGQRVTLRCSPRSGDLSVYWYQQSLDQGLQFLIQYYNGEERAKGNILERFSAQQFPDLHSELNLSSLELGDSALYFCASSVVAGEMYNEQFFGPGTRLTVL.

This clonotype was seen a handful of times. This sequence joins TRBV28 and TRBJ2-4, with D possibly being TRBD1 (6 bases). CDR1 is MDHEN and CDR2 is SYDVKM in the germline V gene. Trimming pared 5 bases from V and 3 bases from J, leaving 17 bases between. The CDR3 contains 16 residues. Here the CDR3 reads CASSTTGSFGKNIQYF. The CDR3 nucleotides are TGTGCCAGCAGTACCACAGGGAGTTTCGGCAAAAACATTCAGTACTTC. Variable domain in full (rest from reference TRBV28 and TRBJ2-4): DVKVTQSSRYLVKRTGEKVFLECVQDMDHENMFWYRQDPGLGLRLIYFSYDVKMKEKGDIPEGYSVSREKKERFSLILESASTNQTSMYLCASSTTGSFGKNIQYFGAGTRLSVL.

This chain connects TRBV7-3 to TRBJ2-5; D is undetermined. The CDR3 length is 15 residues. Trimming took 5 bases from V and 5 from J, leaving 18 bases between them. CDR1 and CDR2 from the germline V gene are SGHTA and FQGTGA. The CDR3 reads CASSAQHGRGETQYF. CDR3 nucleotides: TGTGCCAGCAGCGCCCAACACGGCCGTGGGGAGACCCAGTACTTC.

This clonotype came up a few times. The chain couples TRBV7-8 to TRBJ2-4; 13 bases map to TRBD2. The CDR3 sequence is 16 residues long. Trimming cost V 5 bases and J 7 bases; bases outside gene matches: 8. Looked up from germline, CDR1 is SGHVS and CDR2 is FQNEAQ. The CDR3 sequence is CASSQELAGGPNIQYF. CDR3 DNA: TGTGCCAGCAGCCAAGAACTAGCGGGGGGGCCGAACATTCAGTACTTC.

This clonotype has only a few counts. The chain employs TRBV7-9 and TRBJ2-1; TRBD1 agrees at 11 bases. J gave up 5 bases and V 5 bases, and 8 bases lay outside the gene matches. CDR1 is SEHNR and CDR2 is FQNEAQ in the germline V gene (reference sequence). The CDR3 contains 16 residues. The CDR3 protein is CASSPSGTGGNNEQFF. The DNA of the CDR3 is TGTGCCAGCAGCCCCTCCGGGACAGGGGGTAACAATGAGCAGTTCTTC.

This clonotype came up a few times. The V call is TRBV10-3, the J call TRBJ1-6; maybe TRBD1 (6 bases). CDR1 and CDR2 (germline): ENHRY, SYGVKD. V lost 6 bases to trimming and J lost 7 bases, with 13 bases between them. CDR3 length: 14 residues. In DNA, the CDR3 is TGTGCCATCAGGATAGAGGGGGGGAATTCACCCCTCCACTTT. It is translated as CAIRIEGGNSPLHF.

The chain recombines TRBV5-4 with TRBJ2-1, with 11 bases matching TRBD2. CDR3 length equals 15 residues. Germline CDR1 reads SGHNT; CDR2 reads YYREEE (reference sequence). The V gene end was trimmed by 2 bases and the J gene end by 8 bases; junction bases not matched to a gene: 6. CDR3 protein: CASSFLAGGRDEQFF. In DNA, the CDR3 is TGTGCCAGCAGCTTTTTAGCGGGAGGGCGGGATGAGCAGTTCTTC.

In this sample, this clonotype turned up a few times. The chain uses TRBV3-1 and TRBJ2-7; 7 bases align to TRBD1. The CDR3 consists of 17 residues. The V gene's germline CDR1 is LGHDT and CDR2 YNNKEL (reference sequence). V lost 0 bases and J lost 0; bases outside the gene matches: 8. This chain's CDR3 is CASSQDLAGGFSYEQYF. CDR3 DNA: TGTGCCAGCAGCCAAGATTTGGCAGGGGGTTTCTCCTACGAGCAGTACTTC.

The rearrangement links TRBV28 to TRBJ2-5, with D perhaps assigned TRBD1 or TRBD2 (6 bases each). The germline CDR1 and CDR2 sequences are MDHEN and SYDVKM. The CDR3 consists of 14 residues. Trimming pared 3 bases from V and 7 bases from J, leaving 15 bases between. CDR3 protein: CASSLEGVFGTQYF. DNA for the CDR3: TGTGCCAGCAGTTTGGAGGGGGTCTTCGGGACCCAGTACTTC.

V is TRBV5-1 and J is TRBJ2-5; D call uncertain. This CDR3 region has 12 residues. CDR1 and CDR2 from the germline V gene are SGHRS and YFSETQ. V was pared by 1 base and J by 5 bases, with 6 bases between. The CDR3 region has the DNA TGCGCCAGCAGCTTGAATTTTGAGACCCAGTACTTC. This gives the protein CASSLNFETQYF.

The sample holds a few counts of this clonotype. The chain is built from TRBV11-3 and TRBJ2-5; 7 bases line up with TRBD2. The CDR3 covers 15 residues. J was trimmed by 1 base and V by 5 bases; bases with no gene match: 7. Looked up from germline, CDR1 is SGHNT and CDR2 is YENEEA. The CDR3 here is CASSLDSGSQETQYF. Here the CDR3 DNA reads TGTGCCAGCAGCCTCGATAGCGGGTCCCAAGAGACCCAGTACTTC.

V is TRBV5-1 and J is TRBJ2-5; maybe TRBD2 (6 bases). Trimming left V 0 bases short and J 2 bases short, with 11 bases between. CDR1 is SGHRS, CDR2 YFSETQ, per germline. The CDR3 spans 15 residues. Here the CDR3 reads CASSLAQGLQETQYF. Written as DNA, the CDR3 is TGCGCCAGCAGCTTGGCCCAGGGACTTCAAGAGACCCAGTACTTC.